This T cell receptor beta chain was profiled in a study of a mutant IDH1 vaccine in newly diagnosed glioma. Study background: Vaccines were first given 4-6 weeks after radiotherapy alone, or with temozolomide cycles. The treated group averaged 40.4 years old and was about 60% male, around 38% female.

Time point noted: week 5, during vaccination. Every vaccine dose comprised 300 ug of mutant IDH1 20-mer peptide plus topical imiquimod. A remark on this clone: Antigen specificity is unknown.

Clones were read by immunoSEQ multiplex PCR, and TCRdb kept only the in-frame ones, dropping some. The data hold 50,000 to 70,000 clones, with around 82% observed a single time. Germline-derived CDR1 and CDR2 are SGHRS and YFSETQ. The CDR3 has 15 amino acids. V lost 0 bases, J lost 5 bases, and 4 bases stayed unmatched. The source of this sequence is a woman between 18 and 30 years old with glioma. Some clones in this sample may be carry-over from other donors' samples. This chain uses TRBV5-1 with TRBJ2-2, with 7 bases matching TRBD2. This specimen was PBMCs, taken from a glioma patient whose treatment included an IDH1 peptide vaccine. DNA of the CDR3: TGCGCCAGCAGCTTGGCCAGCGGGAAGACCGGGGAGCTGTTTTTT. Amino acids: CASSLASGKTGELFF.